These T cell receptor beta chains were read from a single sample in a study of a mutant IDH1 vaccine in newly diagnosed glioma. Clones were read by immunoSEQ multiplex PCR, and TCRdb kept only the in-frame ones, dropping some. The table has approximately 50,000 clones, around 80% seen once; the top ten hold around 4.6%. No antigens are known for them. Sequences were derived from PBMCs, sampled from a glioma patient whose treatment included an IDH1 peptide vaccine. These receptors were obtained from a middle-aged woman with glioma. Some clones in this sample may be carry-over from other donors' samples. The CDR3 runs from the conserved cysteine through the conserved F or W. D genes are given only for firm matches. Not all rows give a size; the values are once, few, many and, for expanded clones, a class.

>TRBJ2-6|TRBV29-1|NA|NA
CSVGGFSGANVLTF
TGCAGCGTGGGGGGCTTCTCTGGGGCCAACGTCCTGACTTTC
>TRBJ1-1|TRBV19|NA|NA
CASSIGPRNTEAFF
TGTGCCAGTAGTATAGGACCGAGGAACACTGAAGCTTTCTTT
>TRBJ2-2|TRBV7-2|NA|TRBD2
CASSPLSGGAGELFF
TGTGCCAGCAGCCCCCTTAGCGGGGGGGCCGGGGAGCTGTTTTTT
>TRBJ1-5|TRBV23-1|once|NA
CASSQPEDRTRQHF
TGCGCCAGCAGTCAACCGGAGGATCGGACCCGCCAGCATTTT
>TRBJ2-3|TRBV4-3|NA|TRBD2
CASSQVRGGADTQYF
TGCGCCAGCAGCCAAGTTCGCGGGGGGGCTGATACGCAGTATTTT
>TRBJ1-5|TRBV4-2|medium-sized|NA
CASSDFRDPNQPQHF
TGTGCCAGCAGCGACTTTCGGGACCCCAATCAGCCCCAGCATTTT
>TRBJ2-3|TRBV5-4|once|NA
CASSSGGTDTQYF
TGTGCCAGCAGCTCGGGGGGCACAGATACGCAGTATTTT
>TRBJ1-1|TRBV29-1|few|TRBD1
CSVRDRGNTEAFF
TGCAGCGTGAGGGACAGGGGAAACACTGAAGCTTTCTTT
>TRBJ1-5|TRBV5-1|NA|NA
CASSPEGDQPQHF
TGCGCCAGCAGCCCGGAGGGGGATCAGCCCCAGCATTTT
>TRBJ2-1|TRBV29-1|few|NA
CSVANNEQFF
TGCAGCGTTGCAAACAATGAGCAGTTCTTC
>TRBJ2-2|TRBV6-5|NA|NA
CASSYFGTNTGELFF
TGTGCCAGCAGTTACTTCGGGACCAACACCGGGGAGCTGTTTTTT
>TRBJ2-2|TRBV9|NA|NA
CASSVDLGAGLTGELFF
TGTGCCAGCAGCGTAGACTTGGGTGCGGGTCTCACCGGGGAGCTGTTTTTT
>TRBJ2-3|TRBV7-2|few|NA
CASSPPGADTQYF
TGTGCCAGCAGCCCACCCGGGGCAGATACGCAGTATTTT
>TRBJ1-6|TRBV18|NA|NA
CASSPQGSDSPLHF
TGTGCCAGCTCACCACAGGGATCGGATTCACCCCTCCACTTT